The rows below give T cell receptor beta chains drawn from one sample of a study of T cell changes during pregnancy in multiple sclerosis. Profiling relied on immunoSEQ multiplex PCR, and the TCRdb table lists in-frame clones only, not all of them. The sample has about 59,000 clones; roughly 93% are singletons. The material was CD8+ T cells from peripheral blood mononuclear cells, obtained in the third trimester of pregnancy. The receptors come from a female donor with multiple sclerosis, enrolled in a pregnancy study. Each CDR3 is given with its conserved first and last residue. The order of the fields is D gene, V gene, clone size, J gene, CDR3 length, CDR3 protein. A D gene is named only where the DNA matches it firmly. Where a row states a size, it is once, few, many or the class of an expanded clone; other rows omit it.

d_call: .; v_call: TRBV15; clone_size: .; j_call: TRBJ2-7; cdr3_length: 14; cdr3_aa: CATSYDTSSSEQYF
d_call: .; v_call: TRBV27; clone_size: .; j_call: TRBJ1-2; cdr3_length: 13; cdr3_aa: CASSLGQDYGYTF
d_call: .; v_call: TRBV7-2; clone_size: .; j_call: TRBJ2-4; cdr3_length: 15; cdr3_aa: CASSLGPGVTDIQYF
d_call: .; v_call: TRBV19; clone_size: once; j_call: TRBJ1-1; cdr3_length: 15; cdr3_aa: CASSISEGSNTEAFF
d_call: .; v_call: TRBV7-9; clone_size: .; j_call: TRBJ2-5; cdr3_length: 14; cdr3_aa: CASSLPNREETQYF
d_call: TRBD1; v_call: TRBV29-1; clone_size: .; j_call: TRBJ1-2; cdr3_length: 12; cdr3_aa: CSVGGQARGYTF
d_call: .; v_call: TRBV28; clone_size: .; j_call: TRBJ2-3; cdr3_length: 15; cdr3_aa: CASSWDFYNTDTQYF
d_call: TRBD1; v_call: TRBV19; clone_size: .; j_call: TRBJ1-2; cdr3_length: 15; cdr3_aa: CASSITPGQHYGYTF
d_call: .; v_call: TRBV4-1; clone_size: .; j_call: TRBJ1-4; cdr3_length: 13; cdr3_aa: CASSQGLDEKLFF
d_call: .; v_call: TRBV15; clone_size: .; j_call: TRBJ2-4; cdr3_length: 13; cdr3_aa: CATSRAQGDIQYF
d_call: TRBD1; v_call: TRBV7-9; clone_size: .; j_call: TRBJ1-2; cdr3_length: 13; cdr3_aa: CASSGTGDYGYTF